The 18 T cell receptor beta chains below come from one sample, sequenced in a study of response to subunit inactivated influenza vaccine. TCRdb fed the RT-PCR reads into MiXCR, producing one record per CDR3 protein. The sample holds about 240,000 distinct CDR3 sequences, 12% seen once. The specimen comprised non-naive T cells sorted from PBMCs, sampled about 14 days before vaccination. The receptors were gathered from a man aged 45-65 years who received an inactivated influenza vaccine.

This clonotype was detected ten times or more. The genes are TRBV6-1 and TRBJ1-5, with D possibly being TRBD1 (6 bases). Germline assignment: CDR1 MNHNS and CDR2 SASEGT. The CDR3 extends over 14 amino acids. V gave up 8 bases and J gave up 2 bases, with 13 bases separating them. CDR3 DNA sequence: TGTGCCAGCCTATATAGGGGGGGCAATCAGCCCCAGCATTTT. Translated, it gives CASLYRGGNQPQHF.

This clonotype was counted between two and nine times. The V call is TRBV5-8, the J call TRBJ2-7; D gene ambiguous. Germline-derived CDR1 and CDR2 are SGHTS and YDEGEE. The CDR3 extends over 13 amino acids. V gave up 1 base and J gave up 1 base, with 6 bases separating them. The CDR3 spells CASSLKESYEQYF. CDR3 bases: TGTGCCAGCAGCTTGAAGGAGTCCTACGAGCAGTACTTC.

This clonotype appeared a few times. The genes are TRBV7-2 and TRBJ2-7; the D gene is possibly TRBD2 (5 bases). Germline CDR1 SGHTA, CDR2 FQGNSA. The CDR3 runs 14 residues. V lost 2 bases and J 5 bases, leaving 13 bases between the germline ends. DNA of the CDR3: TGTGCCAGCAGCTTAAGTGGGAGCAGGAACGAGCAGTACTTC. Translation gives CASSLSGSRNEQYF. Together with reference TRBV7-2 and TRBJ2-7, the CDR3 gives the full variable domain: GAGVSQSPSNKVTEKGKDVELRCDPISGHTALYWYRQSLGQGLEFLIYFQGNSAPDKSGLPSDRFSAERTGGSVSTLTIQRTQQEDSAVYLCASSLSGSRNEQYFGPGTRLTVT.

In this sample, this clonotype is medium-sized (0.01 to 0.1%). This chain links TRBV28 with TRBJ2-7; D gene uncertain. V lost 4 bases and J lost 4, with 5 bases in between. Per the germline V gene, CDR1 is MDHEN and CDR2 is SYDVKM. The CDR3 has 11 amino acids. CDR3 in amino acids: CASSSRYEQYF. DNA for the CDR3: TGTGCCAGCAGTTCTAGGTACGAGCAGTACTTC.

As regards this clonotype: An end of the junction differs from the germline gene, which may be a read error. The chain has TRBV20-1 and TRBJ2-6; 8 bases fit TRBD2. The germline V gene encodes CDR1 DFQATT and CDR2 SNEGSKA (reference sequence). This CDR3 has 16 amino acids. Here the CDR3 DNA reads TGCTGTGCTAGAGTTTCGGGAGGGCCTGGGGCCAACGTCCTGACTTTC. It specifies CCARVSGGPGANVLTF.

This chain joins TRBV5-1 and TRBJ2-7; 11 nucleotides match TRBD2. Germline V gives CDR1 SGHRS, CDR2 YFSETQ. The V gene end was trimmed by 0 bases and the J gene end by 2 bases; junction bases not matched to a gene: 4. The CDR3 loop spans 16 amino acids. This CDR3 is CASSLEGSGRAYEQYF. The CDR3, as DNA: TGCGCCAGCAGCTTGGAAGGTAGCGGGAGGGCCTACGAGCAGTACTTC.

This clonotype has a count of ten or more. The rearrangement uses TRBV12-3 or TRBV12-4 and TRBJ2-5, with D possibly being TRBD2 (6 bases). CDR3 length equals 15 residues. With 1 base removed from V and 1 base from J, the gap between germline ends came to 10 bases. In nucleotides, the CDR3 is TGTGCCAGCAGTTTAGGGGGGGTCTTCCAAGAGACCCAGTACTTC. Encoded protein: CASSLGGVFQETQYF.

The chain employs TRBV5-1 and TRBJ2-1, with 7 bases matching TRBD1. The CDR3 totals 14 residues. The V gene's germline CDR1 is SGHRS and CDR2 YFSETQ. The V gene end was trimmed by 3 bases and the J gene end by 10 bases; junction bases not matched to a gene: 10. This chain's CDR3 is CASSSGQPRGEQFF. In nucleotides, the CDR3 is TGCGCCAGCAGCTCGGGACAGCCGCGTGGCGAGCAGTTCTTC.

The chain joins TRBV5-1 to TRBJ2-3; TRBD2 is a possible D gene (6 bases). The V gene lost 0 bases and the J gene lost 5 bases, with 13 bases spanning the gap. The germline V gene encodes CDR1 SGHRS and CDR2 YFSETQ. The CDR3 totals 15 residues. The CDR3 loop is CASSLDGGSGDTQYF. CDR3 in DNA: TGCGCCAGCAGCTTGGACGGGGGATCTGGAGATACGCAGTATTTT.

A few counts support this clonotype. This sequence joins TRBV10-3 and TRBJ1-1, with TRBD1 matching 7 bases. Germline-derived CDR1 and CDR2 are ENHRY and SYGVKD. This CDR3 spans 13 amino acids. With 11 bases clipped from V and 1 base from J, the junction kept 7 bases outside the gene matches. The CDR3 nucleotides are TGTGCCTCCTCGGGACAGTCGAACACTGAAGCTTTCTTT. It encodes CASSGQSNTEAFF.

The genes are TRBV7-6 and TRBJ2-7; perhaps TRBD1 as D (6 bases). V lost 5 bases and J lost 4, with 9 bases in between. The CDR3 extends over 12 amino acids. Germline V gene data show CDR1 as SGHVS and CDR2 as FNYEAQ. Here the CDR3 reads CASSDTGYEQYF. For the CDR3, the DNA is TGTGCCAGCAGCGACACAGGGTACGAGCAGTACTTC.

This clonotype has more than one count but fewer than ten. The missing conserved phenylalanine or tryptophan at the end of this CDR3 makes a read error likely. The gene calls are TRBV5-8 and TRBJ2-1, with 7 positions matching TRBD2. CDR3 length: 13 residues. Trimming took 2 bases from V and 8 from J; bases not matched to a gene: 4. Looked up from germline, CDR1 is SGHTS and CDR2 is YDEGEE. The CDR3 DNA sequence: TGTGCCAGCAGCTTTAGACTAGCTGATGAGCAGTTCCTC. It translates to CASSFRLADEQFL.

Only a few counts were recorded for this clonotype. V gene TRBV27 combines with J gene TRBJ1-5; 7 bases fit TRBD1. The CDR3 loop spans 14 amino acids. Per germline, CDR1 MNHEY and CDR2 SMNVEV (reference sequence). V shed 5 bases, J shed 6 bases, and the junction held 7 bases outside the gene matches. CDR3 sequence reads: CASSPTGFSQPQHF. The DNA of the CDR3 is TGTGCCAGCAGTCCGACAGGGTTCAGTCAGCCCCAGCATTTT.

This clonotype was recorded a few times. The rearrangement joins TRBV28 to TRBJ2-7, with 9 bases matching TRBD1. With V trimmed by 5 bases and J by 2 bases, 10 bases remained unmatched. CDR3 length equals 16 residues. CDR1 is MDHEN, CDR2 SYDVKM, per germline. Written as DNA, the CDR3 is TGTGCCAGCAGTGGGCCCCGGGACAGGGAAACCTACGAGCAGTACTTC. Protein product: CASSGPRDRETYEQYF.

The chain employs TRBV6-2 or TRBV6-3 and TRBJ1-5; D is ambiguous. V was trimmed by 6 bases and J by 6 bases, leaving 15 bases between them. The CDR3 runs to 14 residues. Germline V gene sequence: CDR1 MNHEY, CDR2 SVGEGT. The CDR3 protein is CASSTRPGGQPQHF. The CDR3 region has the DNA TGTGCCAGCAGCACAAGGCCGGGAGGTCAGCCCCAGCATTTT.

This clonotype was detected only a few times. This chain connects TRBV19 to TRBJ1-1, with D unclear. Germline values: CDR1 LNHDA, CDR2 SQIVND (reference sequence). This CDR3 region has 12 residues. V lost 8 bases to trimming and J lost 3 bases, with 10 bases between them. DNA of the CDR3: TGTGCCAGTGCCGGACGGCACACTGAAGCTTTCTTT. It encodes CASAGRHTEAFF.

Regarding this clonotype: This may be a read error, as it is one base from a much larger clone. Lacking the conserved final phenylalanine or tryptophan, this CDR3 likely reflects a read error. V gene TRBV7-8 combines with J gene TRBJ1-2; D is possibly TRBD1 (6 bases). Germline V gene sequence: CDR1 SGHVS, CDR2 FQNEAQ. This CDR3 contains 14 residues. V gave up 5 bases and J gave up 5 bases, with 15 bases separating them. The DNA for the CDR3 is TGTGCCAGCAGCGGGGGGGGCAGGGGTTATGGCTACACCTTA. Protein sequence: CASSGGGRGYGYTL.

V usage is TRBV12-3 or TRBV12-4 and J usage is TRBJ1-6, with D maybe TRBD1 (6 bases). V was clipped by 3 bases and J by 10 bases, with 13 bases between them. This CDR3 has 14 amino acids. CDR3 bases: TGTGCCAGCAGTTTGGACAGTGAGAAGTCACCCCTCCACTTT. Translating it yields CASSLDSEKSPLHF.